This T cell receptor beta chain appears in the sequencing data of a study of response to subunit inactivated influenza vaccine. A single record per CDR3 protein comes from TCRdb applying MiXCR to the RT-PCR reads. Here the sample spans 710,000 or so distinct CDR3 sequences, approximately 15% being singletons. Germline V lookup: CDR1 MNHNS, CDR2 SASEGT. V lost 10 bases, J lost 5 bases, and 15 bases lay in between. The CDR3 is made up of 14 amino acids. The chain carries TRBV6-1 and TRBJ1-6, with D possibly being TRBD1 (5 bases). Source: PBMCs from blood, taken approximately 13 days after vaccination. The receptor was isolated from a man aged 50-59 years who received an inactivated influenza vaccine. Written as DNA, the CDR3 is TGTGCCACCTCCGGGGCAGGGAATAATTCACCCCTCCACTTT. Its translation is CATSGAGNNSPLHF.